This T cell receptor (beta chain) was identified during a study of cytomegalovirus exposure and HLA in healthy donors. Study context: The 120 or so validation repertoires were reported in a later analysis to have been generated on the same platform as the approximately 700 first-cohort repertoires.

Among the 120 subjects of the validation cohort, separate from the roughly 670-subject first cohort, were the donors. This table comes from immunoSEQ multiplex PCR, and its TCRdb copy is limited to in-frame clones, with some not included. The sample contains over 60,000 clones, 95% to 96% of which appear only once. Worth noting for this clone: What it recognizes is unknown.

Germline V lookup: CDR1 SGHNT, CDR2 YYREEE (reference sequence). V gave up 5 bases and J gave up 1 base; unmatched junction bases: 8. The length of the CDR3 is 15 residues. Overall study results and limits: TCR clusters originating in the first cohort tended to co-occur in the 100 to 150 validation repertoires, according to a later analysis.

The TCR was taken from a woman younger than 35 in good health and CMV-seropositive. Sequencing input: PBMCs. The chain carries TRBV5-4 and TRBJ1-1; 7 bases align to TRBD1. Here the CDR3 DNA reads TGTGCCAGCAGAGGGATGGACAGGAAGAACACTGAAGCTTTCTTT. Its protein product is CASRGMDRKNTEAFF.